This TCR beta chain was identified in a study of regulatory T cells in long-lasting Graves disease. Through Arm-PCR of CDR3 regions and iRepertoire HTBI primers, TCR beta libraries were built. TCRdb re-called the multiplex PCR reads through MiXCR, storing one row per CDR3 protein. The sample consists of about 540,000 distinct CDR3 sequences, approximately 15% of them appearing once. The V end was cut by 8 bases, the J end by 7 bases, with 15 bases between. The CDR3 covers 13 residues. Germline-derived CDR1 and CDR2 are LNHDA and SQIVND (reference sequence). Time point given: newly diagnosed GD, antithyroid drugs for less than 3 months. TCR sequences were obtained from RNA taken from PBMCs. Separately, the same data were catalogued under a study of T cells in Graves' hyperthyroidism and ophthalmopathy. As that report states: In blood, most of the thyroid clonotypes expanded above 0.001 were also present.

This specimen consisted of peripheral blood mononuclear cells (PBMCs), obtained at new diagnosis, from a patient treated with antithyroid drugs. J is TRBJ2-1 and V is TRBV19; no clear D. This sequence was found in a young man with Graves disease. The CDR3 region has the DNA TGTGCCAGTGGGCTTCGGCGATCAAATGAGCAGTTCTTC. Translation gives CASGLRRSNEQFF.